What follows is one T cell receptor (beta chain) and its context. Germline CDR1 is SEHNR and CDR2 is FQNEAQ (reference sequence). The CDR3 spans 13 residues. The germline V and J ends were trimmed by 2 bases and 4 bases, with 8 bases remaining between them. Extraction of PBMCs used roughly 9.6 ml of fresh peripheral blood. These data are taken from a study of T cells in Graves' hyperthyroidism and ophthalmopathy. Template material for amplifying TCR beta CDR3 regions consisted of RNA transcripts. HTBI primers were employed in a first-round RT-PCR of the TCR CDR3. MiXCR, run by TCRdb on the multiplex PCR reads, gives a single entry per CDR3 protein. The table lists 300,000 to 450,000 distinct CDR3 sequences, 15% to 20% of them singletons, with around 35% in the top ten.

The V call is TRBV7-9, the J call TRBJ1-2; D may be TRBD1 (6 bases). The sequenced material came from blood. This TCR came from a woman aged 30 to 39 with Graves' hyperthyroidism that later progressed to Graves' ophthalmopathy. This CDR3 is CASSLKQGYGYTF. The CDR3 DNA is TGTGCCAGCAGCTTAAAACAGGGCTATGGCTACACCTTC.